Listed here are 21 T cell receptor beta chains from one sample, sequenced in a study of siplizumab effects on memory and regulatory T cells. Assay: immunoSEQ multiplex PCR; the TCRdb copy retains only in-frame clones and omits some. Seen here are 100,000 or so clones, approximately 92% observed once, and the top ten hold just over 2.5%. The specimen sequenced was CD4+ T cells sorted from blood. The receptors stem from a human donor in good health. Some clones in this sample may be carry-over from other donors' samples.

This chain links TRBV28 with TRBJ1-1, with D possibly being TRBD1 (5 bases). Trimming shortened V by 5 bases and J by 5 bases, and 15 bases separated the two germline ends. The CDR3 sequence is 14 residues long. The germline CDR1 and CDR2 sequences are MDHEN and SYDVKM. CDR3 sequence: CASSLPPGGTEAFF. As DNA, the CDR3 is TGTGCCAGCAGTCTTCCCCCTGGGGGGACTGAAGCTTTCTTT.

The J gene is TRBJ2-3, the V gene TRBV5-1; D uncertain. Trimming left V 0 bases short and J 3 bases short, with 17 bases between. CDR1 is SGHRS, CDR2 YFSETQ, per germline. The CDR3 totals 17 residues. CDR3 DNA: TGCGCCAGCAGCTTGGCCGTGAGGACCTATGGTACAGATACGCAGTATTTT. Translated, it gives CASSLAVRTYGTDTQYF.

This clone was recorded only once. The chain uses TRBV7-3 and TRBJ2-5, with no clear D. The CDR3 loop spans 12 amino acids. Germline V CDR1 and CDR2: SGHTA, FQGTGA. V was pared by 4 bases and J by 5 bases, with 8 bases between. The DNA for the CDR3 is TGTGCCAGCAGCTCGAGTGGGGAGACCCAGTACTTC. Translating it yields CASSSSGETQYF. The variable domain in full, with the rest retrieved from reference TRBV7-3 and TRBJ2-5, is GAGVSQTPSNKVTEKGKYVELRCDPISGHTALYWYRQSLGQGPEFLIYFQGTGAADDSGLPNDRFFAVRPEGSVSTLKIQRTERGDSAVYLCASSSSGETQYFGPGTRLLVL.

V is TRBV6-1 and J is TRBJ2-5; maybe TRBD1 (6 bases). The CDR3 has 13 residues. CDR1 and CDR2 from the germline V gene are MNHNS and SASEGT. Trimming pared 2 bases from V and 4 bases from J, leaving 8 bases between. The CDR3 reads CASSEPGVETQYF. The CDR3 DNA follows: TGTGCCAGCAGTGAACCAGGGGTAGAGACCCAGTACTTC.

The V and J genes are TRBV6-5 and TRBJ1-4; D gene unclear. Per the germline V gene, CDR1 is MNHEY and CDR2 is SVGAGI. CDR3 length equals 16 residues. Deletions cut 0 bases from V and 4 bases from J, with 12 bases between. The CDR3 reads CASSYSRIGRNEKLFF. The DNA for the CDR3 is TGTGCCAGCAGTTACTCGAGAATAGGGCGTAATGAAAAACTGTTTTTT.

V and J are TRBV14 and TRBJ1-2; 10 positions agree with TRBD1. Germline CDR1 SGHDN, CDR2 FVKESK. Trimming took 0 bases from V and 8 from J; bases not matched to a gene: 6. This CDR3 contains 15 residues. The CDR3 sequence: CASSQDGRDRGGYTF. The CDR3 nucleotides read TGTGCCAGCAGCCAAGATGGTCGGGACAGGGGCGGCTACACCTTC.

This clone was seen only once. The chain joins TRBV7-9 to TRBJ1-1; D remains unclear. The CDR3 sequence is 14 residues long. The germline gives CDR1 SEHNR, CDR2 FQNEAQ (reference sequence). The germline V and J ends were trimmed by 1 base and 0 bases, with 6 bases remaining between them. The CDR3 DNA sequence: TGTGCCAGCAGCTTAGTAGTGCTGAACACTGAAGCTTTCTTT. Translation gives CASSLVVLNTEAFF.

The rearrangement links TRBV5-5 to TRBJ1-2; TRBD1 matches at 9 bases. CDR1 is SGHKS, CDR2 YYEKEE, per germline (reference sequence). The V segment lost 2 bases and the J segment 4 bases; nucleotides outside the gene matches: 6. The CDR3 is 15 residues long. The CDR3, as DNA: TGTGCCAGCAGCTTTGCGACAGGGGGAGGCTATGGCTACACCTTC. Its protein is CASSFATGGGYGYTF.

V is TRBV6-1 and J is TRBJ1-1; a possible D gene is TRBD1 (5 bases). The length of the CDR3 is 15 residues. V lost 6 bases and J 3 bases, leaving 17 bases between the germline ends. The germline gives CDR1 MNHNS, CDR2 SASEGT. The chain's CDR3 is CASSSERWGDTEAFF. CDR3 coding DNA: TGTGCCAGCAGCAGTGAACGGTGGGGGGACACTGAAGCTTTCTTT.

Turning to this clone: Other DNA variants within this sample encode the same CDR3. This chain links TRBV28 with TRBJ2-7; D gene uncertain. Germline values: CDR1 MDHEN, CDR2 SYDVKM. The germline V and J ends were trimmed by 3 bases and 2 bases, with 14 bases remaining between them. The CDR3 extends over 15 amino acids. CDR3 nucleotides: TGTGCCAGCAGTTTTGCGTCTGGAAGAACCTACGAGCAGTACTTC. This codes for CASSFASGRTYEQYF.

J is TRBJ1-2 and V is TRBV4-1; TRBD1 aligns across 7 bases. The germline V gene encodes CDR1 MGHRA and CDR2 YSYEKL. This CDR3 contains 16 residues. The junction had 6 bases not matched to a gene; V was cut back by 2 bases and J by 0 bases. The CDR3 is CASSQPHRGSNYGYTF. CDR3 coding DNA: TGCGCCAGCAGCCAACCTCACAGGGGATCTAACTATGGCTACACCTTC.

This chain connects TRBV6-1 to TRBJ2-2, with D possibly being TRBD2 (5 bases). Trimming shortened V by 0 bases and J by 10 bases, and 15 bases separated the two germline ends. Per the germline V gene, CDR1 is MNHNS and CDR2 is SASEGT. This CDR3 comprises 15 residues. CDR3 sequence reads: CASSEAGRRSSELFF. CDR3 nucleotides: TGTGCCAGCAGTGAAGCGGGGAGACGTTCGTCGGAGCTGTTTTTT.

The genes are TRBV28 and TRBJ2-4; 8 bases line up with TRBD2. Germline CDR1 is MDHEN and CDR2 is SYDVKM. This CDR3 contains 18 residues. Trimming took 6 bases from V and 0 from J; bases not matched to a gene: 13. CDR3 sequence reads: CASRSREREYLAKNIQYF. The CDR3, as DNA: TGTGCCAGCAGAAGCCGGGAGCGGGAGTATCTAGCCAAAAACATTCAGTACTTC.

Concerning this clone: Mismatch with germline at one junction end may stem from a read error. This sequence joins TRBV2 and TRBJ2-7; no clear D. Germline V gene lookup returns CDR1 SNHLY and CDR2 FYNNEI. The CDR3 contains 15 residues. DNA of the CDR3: TGTGCCAGCAGTGATGCAGTTTCAAGCTCCTACGAGCAGCACTTC. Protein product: CASSDAVSSSYEQHF.

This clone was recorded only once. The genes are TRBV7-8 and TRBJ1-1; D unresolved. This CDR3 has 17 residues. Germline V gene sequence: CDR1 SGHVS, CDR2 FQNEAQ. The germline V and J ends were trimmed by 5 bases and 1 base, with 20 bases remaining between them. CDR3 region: CASSLSMSGPPNTEAFF. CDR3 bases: TGTGCCAGCAGCCTTTCCATGTCGGGCCCCCCGAACACTGAAGCTTTCTTT.

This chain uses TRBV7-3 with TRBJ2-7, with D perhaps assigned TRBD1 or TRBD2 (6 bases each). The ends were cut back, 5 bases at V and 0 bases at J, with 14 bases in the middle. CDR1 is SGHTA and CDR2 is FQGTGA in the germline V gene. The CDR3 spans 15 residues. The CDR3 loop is CASSIQGGNSYEQYF. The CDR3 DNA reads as TGTGCCAGCAGCATACAAGGGGGGAACTCCTACGAGCAGTACTTC.

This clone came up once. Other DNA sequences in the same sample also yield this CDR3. The CDR3 DNA is TGTGCCAGCAGTGTAGACAGGGGCTATGGCTACACCTTC. Protein: CASSVDRGYGYTF. The gene calls are TRBV6-5 and TRBJ1-2; 8 positions match TRBD1. The CDR3 spans 13 residues. Germline CDR1 is MNHEY and CDR2 is SVGAGI. The V gene end was trimmed by 5 bases and the J gene end by 4 bases; junction bases not matched to a gene: 3.

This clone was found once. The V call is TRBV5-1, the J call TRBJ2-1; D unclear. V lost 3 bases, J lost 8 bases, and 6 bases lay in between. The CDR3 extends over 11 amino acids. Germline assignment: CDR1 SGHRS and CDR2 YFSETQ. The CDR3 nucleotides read TGCGCCAGCAGCTCTACCTATGAGCAGTTCTTC. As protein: CASSSTYEQFF.

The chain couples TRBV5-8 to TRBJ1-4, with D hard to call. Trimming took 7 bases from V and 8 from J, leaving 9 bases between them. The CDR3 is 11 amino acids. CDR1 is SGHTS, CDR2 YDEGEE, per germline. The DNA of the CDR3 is TGTGCCAGCCGACGGGAAGAAAAACTGTTTTTT. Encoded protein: CASRREEKLFF.

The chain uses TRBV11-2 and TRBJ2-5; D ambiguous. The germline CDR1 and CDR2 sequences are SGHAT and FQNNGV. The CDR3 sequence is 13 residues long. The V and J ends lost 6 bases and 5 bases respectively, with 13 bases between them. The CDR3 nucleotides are TGTGCCAGCAGTCGATTCGCCCTGGAGACCCAGTACTTC. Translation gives CASSRFALETQYF.

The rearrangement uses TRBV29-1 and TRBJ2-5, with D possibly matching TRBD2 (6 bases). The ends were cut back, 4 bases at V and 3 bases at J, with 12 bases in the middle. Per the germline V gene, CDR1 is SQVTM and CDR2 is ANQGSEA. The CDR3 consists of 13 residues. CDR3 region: CSVGIGGEETQYF. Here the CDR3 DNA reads TGCAGCGTTGGTATCGGGGGAGAAGAGACCCAGTACTTC. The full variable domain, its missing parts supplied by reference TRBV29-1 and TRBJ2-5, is SAVISQKPSRDICQRGTSLTIQCQVDSQVTMMFWYRQQPGQSLTLIATANQGSEATYESGFVIDKFPISRPNLTFSTLTVSNMSPEDSSIYLCSVGIGGEETQYFGPGTRLLVL.